This TCR beta chain was sequenced during a study of OX40 agonist ivuxolimab in advanced cancers. Broader study findings: CD8+ T cells averaged more expanded clones than CD4+. Dosing at 0.1 to 3.0 mg/kg was accompanied by clonal expansion of CD4+ and CD8+ blood T cells by week 6. Normalized T-cell clonal expansion was also low in a subset of nonresponders.

Prior autoimmune disease or systemic immunosuppression barred patients. This clone appeared a single time. Antigen specificity is unknown. Assay: immunoSEQ multiplex PCR; the TCRdb copy retains only in-frame clones and omits some. The table records fewer than 90,000 clones, around 91% of them present only once. CDR3 size: 13 residues. J lost 7 bases, V lost 6 bases, and 6 bases had no gene match. The germline CDR1 and CDR2 sequences are MNHNY and SVGAGI (reference sequence). The clonotype originates from an adult with an advanced solid tumor such as melanoma, head and neck, liver or kidney cancer. The rearrangement joins TRBV6-6 to TRBJ1-5; 7 positions match TRBD1. The input for sequencing was CD4+ or CD8+ T cells sorted from blood, taken in a trial of the OX40 agonist ivuxolimab. DNA for the CDR3: TGTGCCAGCAGAGGCGGGACAGACCAGCCCCAGCATTTT. Translated, it gives CASRGGTDQPQHF.